This T cell receptor beta chain appears in the sequencing data of a study of glioma-infiltrating T cells. Germline CDR1 reads MNHEY; CDR2 reads SMNVEV (reference sequence). The CDR3 sequence is 13 residues long. Amplification of TCR alpha and beta CDR3 regions from RNA used iRepertoire nested multiplex PCR. TCRdb reprocessed the multiplex PCR reads via MiXCR and lists one record per CDR3 protein. Seen here are roughly 120,000 distinct CDR3 sequences, less than 30% observed once, and the top ten hold around 30%. This clonotype originated in a human donor with low-grade glioma or glioblastoma, undergoing nonglioma brain surgery, or in good health (not recorded which). What was sequenced was glioma tissue, nonneoplastic brain tissue, or PBMCs (not recorded which). This chain links TRBV27 with TRBJ2-3; TRBD2 matches 8 bases. Written as DNA, the CDR3 is TGTGCTAGCCTCCGGGGGGGCGTAGATACGCAGTATTTT. Its translation: CASLRGGVDTQYF.